This T cell receptor (beta chain) is drawn from a study of blood T cell repertoires in COVID-19. Overall study context: Sources were T cells, B-cell-depleted T cells, or PBMCs; the material itself was cDNA or gDNA.

As processed by the authors: It was from reference gene primer amplification that nucleated cell counts were estimated. Method: immunoSEQ multiplex PCR; TCRdb's copy keeps in-frame clones and lacks some. The D gene and trimming were derived from the DNA, and the V and J assignments and clone size from that table. The sample holds fewer than 200,000 clones, more than 70% seen once. Enrolled through a virtual design, the participants were between about 18 and 100 years of age and came from 24 US areas. Cohort allocation depended upon clinical history that participants reported. This CDR3 contains 14 residues. Germline assignment: CDR1 MDHEN and CDR2 SYDVKM. V was pared by 4 bases and J by 7 bases, with 14 bases between.

This TCR was recovered from a woman between 45 and 60 years old in a cohort exposed to, infected with or recovered from COVID-19 (not recorded which). The chain uses TRBV28 and TRBJ2-1, with D maybe TRBD1 (6 bases). Specimen: PBMCs or T cells enriched from blood (not recorded which). The CDR3 spells CASSSQGTQNEQFF. The CDR3 nucleotides read TGTGCCAGCAGTTCACAGGGAACCCAGAATGAGCAGTTCTTC.